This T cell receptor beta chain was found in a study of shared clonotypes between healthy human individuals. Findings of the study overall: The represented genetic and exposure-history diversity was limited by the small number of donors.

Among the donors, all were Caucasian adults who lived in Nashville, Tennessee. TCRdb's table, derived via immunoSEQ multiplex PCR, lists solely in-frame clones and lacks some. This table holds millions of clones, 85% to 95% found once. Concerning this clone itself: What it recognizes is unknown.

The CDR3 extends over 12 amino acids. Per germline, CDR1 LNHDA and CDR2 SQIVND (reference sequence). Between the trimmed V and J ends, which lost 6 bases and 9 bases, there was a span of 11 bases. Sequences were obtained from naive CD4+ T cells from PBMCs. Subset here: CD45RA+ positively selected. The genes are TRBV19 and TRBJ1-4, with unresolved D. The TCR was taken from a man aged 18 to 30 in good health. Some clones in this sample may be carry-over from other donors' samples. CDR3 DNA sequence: TGTGCCAGTAGCACCCGGAGCAAAAAACTGTTTTTT. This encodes CASSTRSKKLFF.